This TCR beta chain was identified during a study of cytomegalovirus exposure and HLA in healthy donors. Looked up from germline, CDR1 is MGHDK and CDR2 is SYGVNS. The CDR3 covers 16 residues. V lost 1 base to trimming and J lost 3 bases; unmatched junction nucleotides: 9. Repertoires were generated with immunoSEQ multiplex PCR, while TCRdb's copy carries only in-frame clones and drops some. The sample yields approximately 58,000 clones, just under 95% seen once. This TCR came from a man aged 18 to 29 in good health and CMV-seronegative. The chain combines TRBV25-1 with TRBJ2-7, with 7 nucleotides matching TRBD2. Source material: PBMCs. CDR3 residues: CASSEWPLGTNYEQYF. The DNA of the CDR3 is TGTGCCAGCAGTGAATGGCCCCTCGGGACTAACTACGAGCAGTACTTC.